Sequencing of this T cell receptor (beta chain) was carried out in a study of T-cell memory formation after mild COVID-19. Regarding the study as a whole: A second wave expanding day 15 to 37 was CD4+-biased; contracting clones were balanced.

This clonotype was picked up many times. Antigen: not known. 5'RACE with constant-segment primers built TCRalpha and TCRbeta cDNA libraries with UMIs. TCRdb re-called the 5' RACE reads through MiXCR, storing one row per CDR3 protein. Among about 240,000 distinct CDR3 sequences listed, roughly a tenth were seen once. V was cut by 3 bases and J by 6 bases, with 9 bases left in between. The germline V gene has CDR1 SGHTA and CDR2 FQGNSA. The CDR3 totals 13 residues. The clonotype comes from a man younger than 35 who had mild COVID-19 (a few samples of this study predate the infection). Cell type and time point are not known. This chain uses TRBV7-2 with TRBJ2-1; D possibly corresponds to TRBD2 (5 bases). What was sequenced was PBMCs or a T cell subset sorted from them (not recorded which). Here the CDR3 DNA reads TGTGCCAGCAGCTTCTTCCGGGGCAATGAGCAGTTCTTC. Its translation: CASSFFRGNEQFF. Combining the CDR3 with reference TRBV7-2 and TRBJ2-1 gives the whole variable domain GAGVSQSPSNKVTEKGKDVELRCDPISGHTALYWYRQSLGQGLEFLIYFQGNSAPDKSGLPSDRFSAERTGGSVSTLTIQRTQQEDSAVYLCASSFFRGNEQFFGPGTRLTVL.